The T cell receptor (beta chain) under discussion was sequenced for a study of PD-1 blockade in classical Hodgkin lymphoma. The wider study: Patients were administered nivolumab (3 mg/kg intravenously) every 2 weeks.

General study findings and limits: It was among complete responders that baseline diversity resembled that of newly diagnosed patients.

Concerning this clone itself: Its specificity is unknown.

Measured with immunoSEQ multiplex PCR; TCRdb has only the in-frame clones, and not every one. Of more than 140,000 clones in the sample, approximately 72% were seen once. This CDR3 comprises 15 residues. The germline V gene encodes CDR1 SGHTS and CDR2 YDEGEE. The ends were cut back, 5 bases at V and 0 bases at J, with 12 bases in the middle. Each patient experienced a relapse that followed autologous stem cell transplantation, and brentuximab vedotin exposure varied. The J gene is TRBJ1-5, the V gene TRBV5-8; D perhaps matches TRBD1 (5 bases). The sequence was collected from a human donor with classical Hodgkin lymphoma. The sequencing here drew on peripheral blood mononuclear cells (PBMCs), taken before the second cycle of nivolumab. The CDR3 DNA sequence: TGTGCCAGCAGTTATCAGGGATATAGCAATCAGCCCCAGCATTTT. Translating it yields CASSYQGYSNQPQHF.